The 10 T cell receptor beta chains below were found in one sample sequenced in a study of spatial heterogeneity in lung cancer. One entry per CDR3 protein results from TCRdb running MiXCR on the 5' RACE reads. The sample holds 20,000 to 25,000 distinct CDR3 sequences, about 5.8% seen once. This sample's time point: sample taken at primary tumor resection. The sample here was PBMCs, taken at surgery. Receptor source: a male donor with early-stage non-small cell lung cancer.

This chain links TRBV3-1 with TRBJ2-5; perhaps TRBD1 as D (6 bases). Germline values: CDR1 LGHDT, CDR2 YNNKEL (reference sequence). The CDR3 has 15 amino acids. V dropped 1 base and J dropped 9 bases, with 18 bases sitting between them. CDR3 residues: CASSQGPQGPMAQYF. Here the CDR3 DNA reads TGTGCCAGCAGCCAAGGGCCTCAGGGGCCCATGGCCCAGTACTTC.

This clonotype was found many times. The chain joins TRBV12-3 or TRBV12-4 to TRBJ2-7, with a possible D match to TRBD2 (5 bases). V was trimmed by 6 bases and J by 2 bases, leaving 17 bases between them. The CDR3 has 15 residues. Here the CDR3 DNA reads TGTGCCAGCAGGCATAAATTGACCGGGACCTACGAGCAGTACTTC. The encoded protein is CASRHKLTGTYEQYF.

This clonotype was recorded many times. The CDR3 DNA reads as TGTGCCACCGCGGACACCCGACGAGAAGCTTTCTTT. Translating gives CATADTRREAFF. The chain couples TRBV28 to TRBJ1-1, with D possibly being TRBD1 (5 bases). Germline loops: CDR1 MDHEN, CDR2 SYDVKM. With 10 bases removed from V and 8 bases from J, the gap between germline ends came to 17 bases. CDR3 length: 12 amino acids.

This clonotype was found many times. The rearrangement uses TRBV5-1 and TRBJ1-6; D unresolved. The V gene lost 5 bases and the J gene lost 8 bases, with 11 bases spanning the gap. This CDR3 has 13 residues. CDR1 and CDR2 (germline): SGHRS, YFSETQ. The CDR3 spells CASSGLLDSPLHF. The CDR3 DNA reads TGCGCCAGCAGTGGGCTACTGGATTCACCCCTCCACTTT.

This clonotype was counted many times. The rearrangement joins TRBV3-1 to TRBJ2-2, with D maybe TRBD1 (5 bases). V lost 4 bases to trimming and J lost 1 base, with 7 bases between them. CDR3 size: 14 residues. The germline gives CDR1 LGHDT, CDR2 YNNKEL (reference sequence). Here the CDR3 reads CASSPDMNTGELFF. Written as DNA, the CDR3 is TGTGCCAGCAGCCCGGACATGAACACCGGGGAGCTGTTTTTT.

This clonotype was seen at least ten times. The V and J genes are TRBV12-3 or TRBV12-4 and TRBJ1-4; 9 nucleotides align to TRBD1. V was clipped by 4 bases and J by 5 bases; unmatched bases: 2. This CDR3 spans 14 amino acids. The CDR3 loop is CASSSGQGNEKLFF. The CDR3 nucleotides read TGTGCCAGCAGTTCAGGACAGGGGAATGAAAAACTGTTTTTT.

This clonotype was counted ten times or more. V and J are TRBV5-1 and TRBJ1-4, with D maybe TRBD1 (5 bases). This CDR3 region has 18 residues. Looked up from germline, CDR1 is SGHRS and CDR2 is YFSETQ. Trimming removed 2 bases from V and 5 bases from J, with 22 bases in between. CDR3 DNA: TGCGCCAGCAGCTTCTGGCCCAGGGCTCGTAGTCCGAATGAAAAACTGTTTTTT. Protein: CASSFWPRARSPNEKLFF.

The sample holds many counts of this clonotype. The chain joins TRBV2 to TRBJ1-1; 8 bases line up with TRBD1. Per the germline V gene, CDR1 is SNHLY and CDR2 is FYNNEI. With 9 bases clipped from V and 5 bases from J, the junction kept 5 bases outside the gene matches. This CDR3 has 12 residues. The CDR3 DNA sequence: TGTGCCAGGACAGGGGTAGGGACTGAAGCTTTCTTT. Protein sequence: CARTGVGTEAFF.

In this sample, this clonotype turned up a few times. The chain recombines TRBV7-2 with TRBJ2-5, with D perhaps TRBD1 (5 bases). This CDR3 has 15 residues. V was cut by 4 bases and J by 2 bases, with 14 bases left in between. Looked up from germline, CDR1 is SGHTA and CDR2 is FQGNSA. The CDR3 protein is CASSSRQNIQETQYF. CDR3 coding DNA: TGTGCCAGCAGCTCTCGACAGAATATACAAGAGACCCAGTACTTC.

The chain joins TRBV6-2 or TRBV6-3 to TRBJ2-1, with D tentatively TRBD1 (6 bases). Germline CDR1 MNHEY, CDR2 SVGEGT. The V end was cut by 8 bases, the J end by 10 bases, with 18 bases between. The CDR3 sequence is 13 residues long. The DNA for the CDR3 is TGTGCCAGCCGAAACAGGGTCCGGGGAGAGCAGTTCTTC. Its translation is CASRNRVRGEQFF.